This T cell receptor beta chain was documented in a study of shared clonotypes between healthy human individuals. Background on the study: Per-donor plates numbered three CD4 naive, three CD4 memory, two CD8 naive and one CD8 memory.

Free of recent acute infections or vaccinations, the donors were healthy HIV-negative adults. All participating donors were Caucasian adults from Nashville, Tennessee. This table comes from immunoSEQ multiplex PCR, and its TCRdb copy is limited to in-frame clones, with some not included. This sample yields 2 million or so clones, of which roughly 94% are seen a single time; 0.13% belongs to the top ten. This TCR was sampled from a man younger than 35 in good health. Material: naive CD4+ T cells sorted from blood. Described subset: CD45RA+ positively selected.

CDR3 sequence reads: CSVEDGTVRREQYF. The CDR3 DNA is TGCAGCGTTGAAGATGGGACGGTGAGACGTGAGCAGTACTTC. The chain recombines TRBV29-1 with TRBJ2-7; D might be TRBD1 or TRBD2, each matching 5 bases. Germline V CDR1 and CDR2: SQVTM, ANQGSEA. The CDR3 is made up of 14 amino acids. V gave up 0 bases and J gave up 7 bases, with 16 bases separating them.